This T cell receptor beta chain stems from a study of STAT3 mutations in large granular lymphocyte leukemia. Looking at the study overall: Among longitudinally sequenced T-LGLL patients, roughly half had canonical activating STAT3 mutations detected. General observations from the study: Every T-LGLL patient had at least one immunodominant TCRbeta clonotype. A small but highly pathogenic clone may have been missed. Variable sampling intervals and differing treatment regimens complicated linking therapy response to TCR clonal burden changes.

The germline V and J ends were trimmed by 4 bases and 1 base, with 13 bases remaining between them. The CDR3 runs to 15 residues. Germline V CDR1 and CDR2: MDHEN, SYDVKM. Note on this clone: Its target is unknown.

Generated by immunoSEQ multiplex PCR, the TCRdb table keeps only in-frame clones and is missing some. This table has roughly 5,900 clones, around 90% appearing once. The sequenced sample consisted of PBMCs. This sequence originates from a human donor with T large granular lymphocyte leukemia. Some clones in this sample may be carry-over from other donors' samples. This chain uses TRBV28 with TRBJ1-2; a possible D gene is TRBD1 (6 bases). CDR3: CASSSPDRYNYGYTF. CDR3 coding DNA: TGTGCCAGCAGTTCCCCTGACAGGTATAACTATGGCTACACCTTC.